This T cell receptor (beta chain) stems from a study of T-cell reconstitution after alpha-beta-depleted transplantation in children. The TCRbeta library was prepared with unique molecular identifiers. Using its own MiXCR run on the PCR reads, TCRdb lists one record per CDR3 protein. The sample holds 640,000 or so distinct CDR3 sequences; approximately 16% are singletons and the top ten take approximately 1.1%. Sequences were derived from PBMCs from the stem cell graft donor, sampled from the stem cell graft. The TCR sequence derives from a human donor who donated a stem cell graft to a child with acute myeloid leukemia.

CDR3 residues: CASSKGVEQFF. The CDR3 nucleotides read TGTGCCAGCAGCAAAGGGGTCGAGCAGTTCTTC. The chain couples TRBV7-9 to TRBJ2-1; TRBD1 is a possible D gene (5 bases). V lost 5 bases to trimming and J lost 10 bases, with 9 bases between them. The CDR3 has 11 amino acids. Germline assignment: CDR1 SEHNR and CDR2 FQNEAQ (reference sequence).